Listed below are T cell receptor beta chains from one sample, sequenced in a study of T-cell reconstitution after alpha-beta-depleted transplantation in children. TCRdb reprocessed the PCR reads with MiXCR, giving one entry per CDR3 protein. The table has a few hundred thousand distinct CDR3 sequences, over 20% seen once. The material sequenced was PBMCs, taken before TCRalphabeta/CD19-depleted stem cell transplant. The receptors were gathered from a boy younger than two with Wiskott-Aldrich syndrome, due to receive a stem cell transplant. Each CDR3 is given with its conserved first and last residue. A D gene is named only where the DNA matches it firmly. Only some rows state a clone size, as once, few, many or a class for expanded clones.

clone_size	d_call	v_call	cdr3_aa
-	TRBD1	TRBV12-3/TRBV12-4	CASSPTGATNEQYF
-	-	TRBV28	CASTRADQPQHF
-	TRBD1	TRBV6-5	CASSYVQDRGNQPQHF
-	-	TRBV28	CASSSSGTPSNQPQHF
few	TRBD1	TRBV28	CASSPGGFSNQPQHF
-	-	TRBV10-3	CAISETARGTQYF
few	-	TRBV5-1	CASDSSGSGNTEAFF
-	-	TRBV4-2	CASSQDGGQPQHF
few	-	TRBV5-6	CASRERSNEQFF
-	-	TRBV12-3/TRBV12-4	CASSLVASNYGYTF
-	-	TRBV11-1	CASSYHYRHGPSSYNSPLHF
-	-	TRBV20-1	CSAMSADGYTF
-	-	TRBV2	CASSEKGFYEQYF
few	TRBD1	TRBV5-1	CASSPGTGPNEQFF
few	-	TRBV5-1	CASSWVEGEQFF
-	-	TRBV6-1	CASRRLATGELFF
-	TRBD2	TRBV5-1	CASSSLRLAGTQYF
few	-	TRBV20-1	CSASLGVEQYF
few	-	TRBV5-1	CASSLIQGNTEAFF
-	TRBD2	TRBV29-1	CSGALAGVVDTQYF
-	-	TRBV20-1	CSAIAAGSSYEQYF
-	-	TRBV7-2	CASSLARKAFGTEAFF
-	TRBD2	TRBV12-3/TRBV12-4	CASSPSRLAGGQSSYNEQFF
few	-	TRBV7-2	CASSLNTRGPTNEQYF
-	-	TRBV5-1	CASSLAGLAWETQYF
-	TRBD1	TRBV10-3	CAIRPGTGDTEAFF
few	TRBD1	TRBV20-1	CSARITGGRNTEAFF
-	-	TRBV11-2	CASSLVRAARNEQFF
few	-	TRBV29-1	CSASGRSRGYTF
-	-	TRBV27	CASSFGTQGTQYF
-	-	TRBV20-1	CSARLSAYEQYF
-	-	TRBV5-1	CASSLEKRRDNEQFF
-	-	TRBV6-5	CASSYWTNTGELFF
many	-	TRBV5-1	CASSLGGNSYNEQFF
once	TRBD1	TRBV12-3/TRBV12-4	CASSFVGTGKAGYTF
-	TRBD2	TRBV3-1	CASSSSGSLSYNEQFF
-	-	TRBV5-1	CASSRQGQTNYGYTF
few	-	TRBV20-1	CSARGWAGYNEQFF
few	TRBD1	TRBV29-1	CSGTGGNTEAFF
-	-	TRBV2	CASSEPFGRRNTDTQYF
few	-	TRBV28	CASTEISGNTIYF
few	TRBD2	TRBV5-1	CASSSGLAGGLSYEQYF